This TCR beta chain originates from a study of radiotherapy plus CTLA-4 blockade in lung cancer. Study information: Objective responses emerged in 15% to 20% of patients, and about 30% attained disease control.

Trimming at V came to 2 bases and at J to 6 bases, leaving 5 bases not matched to a gene. There are 15 residues in the CDR3. The germline CDR1 and CDR2 sequences are SGHAT and FQNNGV. Profiled with immunoSEQ multiplex PCR; TCRdb holds only in-frame clones, not every one. The top ten clones hold around 3.5% of a sample with approximately 98,000 clones, roughly 80% of them seen once. With regard to this clone: Its antigen is not identified.

Study findings and constraints: After treatment with radiotherapy plus ipilimumab, TCR clones that came from the tumor expanded in blood.

This chain joins TRBV11-2 and TRBJ2-5; 11 nucleotides agree with TRBD2. The receptor was isolated from a human donor with non-small cell lung cancer who had a partial response to radiotherapy plus ipilimumab. Source: peripheral blood, taken from a patient treated with radiotherapy plus ipilimumab. For the CDR3, the DNA is TGTGCCAGCAGCTTAATAGCGGGAGGGCCAAAGACCCAGTACTTC. Translated, it gives CASSLIAGGPKTQYF.